This T cell receptor beta chain was found in a study of CD8 T cells in Susac syndrome. About this clonotype: As yet, its antigen is unknown.

After extraction with the RNeasy kit, 0.5 to 1 ug of the RNA was reverse transcribed using random hexamers. Each CDR3 protein is one row after TCRdb ran MiXCR on the immunoSEQ multiplex PCR reads. In the table there are hundreds of thousands of distinct CDR3 sequences, approximately 94% of which are singletons. Study-level results: CD4+ T cell repertoires in Susac syndrome exhibited no evidence of clonal expansion.

Germline assignment: CDR1 SQVTM and CDR2 ANQGSEA. Trimming cost V 4 bases and J 4 bases; bases outside gene matches: 8. CDR3 length: 15 amino acids. V usage is TRBV29-1 and J usage is TRBJ1-5, with 9 bases fitting TRBD1. Material for sequencing was CD4+ T cells from PBMCs. The receptor's source is a human donor with Susac syndrome. The CDR3: CSVVHGTGRNQPQHF. CDR3 coding DNA: TGCAGCGTTGTCCATGGGACAGGGAGGAATCAGCCCCAGCATTTT.